The 17 T cell receptor beta chains below were found in one sample sequenced in a study of CD8 T cells in Susac syndrome. Reverse transcription of about 0.5 to 1 ug RNA was carried out with random hexamers. MiXCR, applied by TCRdb to the immunoSEQ multiplex PCR reads, yields one record per CDR3 protein. This sample has some 300,000 distinct CDR3 sequences, with 75% to 90% found just once. The material sequenced was CD8+ T cells from PBMCs. Receptors were obtained from a human donor with multiple sclerosis.

V gene TRBV29-1 combines with J gene TRBJ2-1, with 7 nucleotides matching TRBD1. Germline V gene sequence: CDR1 SQVTM, CDR2 ANQGSEA. CDR3 size: 15 residues. CDR3 region: CRGRQGTVEYNEQFF. CDR3 DNA: TGCAGGGGGCGTCAGGGGACAGTGGAATACAATGAGCAGTTCTTC.

V is TRBV4-1 and J is TRBJ2-7; a possible D gene is TRBD2 (6 bases). Looked up from germline, CDR1 is MGHRA and CDR2 is YSYEKL. Trimming left V 2 bases short and J 4 bases short, with 15 bases between. The CDR3 sequence is 15 residues long. DNA for the CDR3: TGCGCCAGCAGCCAAACGAAATCAGGGACTTACGAGCAGTACTTC. The encoded protein is CASSQTKSGTYEQYF.

This clonotype was counted a single time. The CDR3 reads CASSPRSGPYEQYF. The CDR3 nucleotides are TGTGCCAGCAGCCCCAGGTCGGGGCCCTACGAGCAGTACTTC. V usage is TRBV3-1 and J usage is TRBJ2-7, with D possibly called TRBD1 or TRBD2 (5 bases each). Trimming stripped 4 bases from V and 2 bases from J, with 12 bases between. Per the germline V gene, CDR1 is LGHDT and CDR2 is YNNKEL (reference sequence). The CDR3 runs 14 residues.

The V gene is TRBV7-9, the J gene TRBJ2-1; D ambiguous. Trimming took off 7 bases at V and 0 bases at J, with 10 bases between the two ends. Germline V gives CDR1 SEHNR, CDR2 FQNEAQ (reference sequence). This CDR3 has 14 residues. The DNA of the CDR3 is TGTGCCAGCAATCCTCCGGGCTCCTACAATGAGCAGTTCTTC. Its protein is CASNPPGSYNEQFF.

The chain uses TRBV7-9 and TRBJ1-5; D possibly corresponds to TRBD1 (5 bases). The V end was cut by 6 bases, the J end by 4 bases, with 13 bases between. The CDR3 totals 14 residues. The germline CDR1 and CDR2 sequences are SEHNR and FQNEAQ (reference sequence). The CDR3 loop is CASSHRDGNQPQHF. The DNA for the CDR3 is TGTGCCAGCAGTCACCGGGACGGAAATCAGCCCCAGCATTTT.

The chain carries TRBV20-1 and TRBJ2-7; D possibly corresponds to TRBD1 (5 bases). CDR3 length: 13 residues. Trimming shortened V by 0 bases and J by 2 bases, and 8 bases separated the two germline ends. From germline, CDR1 is DFQATT and CDR2 SNEGSKA (reference sequence). The CDR3 is CSARDPRAYEQYF. The DNA of the CDR3 is TGCAGTGCTAGAGATCCCAGGGCCTACGAGCAGTACTTC.

V and J are TRBV9 and TRBJ2-7; 7 bases match TRBD1. The ends lost 4 bases at V and 0 bases at J; junction bases unmatched: 7. The CDR3 is 15 residues long. The germline V gene encodes CDR1 SGDLS and CDR2 YYNGEE. CDR3 nucleotides: TGTGCCAGCAGCCCGACAGGGTCCGCCTCCTACGAGCAGTACTTC. This gives the protein CASSPTGSASYEQYF. Filled out from reference TRBV9 and TRBJ2-7, the complete variable domain reads DSGVTQTPKHLITATGQRVTLRCSPRSGDLSVYWYQQSLDQGLQFLIQYYNGEERAKGNILERFSAQQFPDLHSELNLSSLELGDSALYFCASSPTGSASYEQYFGPGTRLTVT.

J is TRBJ1-5 and V is TRBV29-1, with unresolved D. The CDR3 loop spans 14 amino acids. CDR1 is SQVTM, CDR2 ANQGSEA, per germline. V lost 6 bases and J 0 bases, leaving 12 bases between the germline ends. CDR3 coding DNA: TGCAGCGTGACCGTCGGGAATAGCAATCAGCCCCAGCATTTT. Amino acid sequence: CSVTVGNSNQPQHF.

This clonotype has just one count. This chain joins TRBV27 and TRBJ2-1; tentatively, D is TRBD1 or TRBD2 (5 bases each). Trimming stripped 8 bases from V and 8 bases from J, with 13 bases between. Germline V gives CDR1 MNHEY, CDR2 SMNVEV (reference sequence). CDR3 length: 12 residues. The CDR3 spells CASGLVGDEQFF. The DNA for the CDR3 is TGTGCCAGCGGACTCGTGGGGGATGAGCAGTTCTTC.

The chain carries TRBV28 and TRBJ2-1, with 12 bases matching TRBD2. The CDR3 contains 17 residues. J lost 4 bases, V lost 5 bases, and 9 bases had no gene match. CDR1 is MDHEN and CDR2 is SYDVKM in the germline V gene. CDR3 amino acids: CASSQGTSGLLYNEQFF. The DNA of the CDR3 is TGTGCCAGCAGTCAGGGGACTAGCGGGTTATTATACAATGAGCAGTTCTTC.

The table lists this clonotype with a few counts. V gene TRBV25-1 combines with J gene TRBJ2-2, with 8 nucleotides matching TRBD1. Germline V lookup: CDR1 MGHDK, CDR2 SYGVNS. V dropped 4 bases and J dropped 1; count of bases not matched to a gene: 8. The CDR3 runs to 17 residues. Written as DNA, the CDR3 is TGTGCCAGCAGTGGACAGACAGGGGATAGGAACACCGGGGAGCTGTTTTTT. Amino acid sequence: CASSGQTGDRNTGELFF. The variable domain in full, with the rest retrieved from reference TRBV25-1 and TRBJ2-2, is EADIYQTPRYLVIGTGKKITLECSQTMGHDKMYWYQQDPGMELHLIHYSYGVNSTEKGDLSSESTVSRIRTEHFPLTLESARPSHTSQYLCASSGQTGDRNTGELFFGEGSRLTVL.

This chain uses TRBV2 with TRBJ2-3; possibly TRBD1 or TRBD2 for D (5 bases each). The ends were cut back, 8 bases at V and 1 base at J, with 10 bases in the middle. The V gene's germline CDR1 is SNHLY and CDR2 FYNNEI. The CDR3 is 13 amino acids. CDR3 protein: CASLRGRTDTQYF. In nucleotides, the CDR3 is TGTGCCAGCCTGAGGGGCCGCACAGATACGCAGTATTTT.

The rearrangement uses TRBV5-4 and TRBJ2-3, with TRBD2 identical over 7 bases. CDR1 and CDR2 (germline): SGHNT, YYREEE (reference sequence). CDR3 length: 13 residues. The junction had 3 bases not matched to a gene; V was cut back by 3 bases and J by 5 bases. The CDR3 DNA is TGTGCCAGCAGCTGGACTAGGGGAGATACGCAGTATTTT. This codes for CASSWTRGDTQYF.

This clonotype was counted between two and nine times. The chain is built from TRBV30 and TRBJ2-2; D call uncertain. Per the germline V gene, CDR1 is GTSNPN and CDR2 is SVGIG (reference sequence). This CDR3 comprises 12 residues. The V end lost 3 bases, the J end lost 4 bases, and 6 bases lay between the germline ends. The CDR3 nucleotides are TGTGCCTGGAGCCAAGCCACCGGGGAGCTGTTTTTT. Translation: CAWSQATGELFF.

The rearrangement links TRBV4-3 to TRBJ2-7; 8 bases agree with TRBD1. The CDR3 totals 16 residues. J gave up 6 bases and V 3 bases, and 13 bases lay outside the gene matches. The germline V gene has CDR1 LGHNA and CDR2 YSLEER. In nucleotides, the CDR3 is TGCGCCAGCAGCCATGCCCGGGCAGGGGGCGTCTGCGAGCAGTACTTC. It specifies CASSHARAGGVCEQYF.

The chain recombines TRBV28 with TRBJ2-3, with TRBD1 identical over 8 bases. Germline CDR1 is MDHEN and CDR2 is SYDVKM. The CDR3 has 14 amino acids. Losses at the gene ends were 7 bases for V and 0 bases for J; bases not matched to a gene: 3. CDR3 DNA sequence: TGTGCCAGCAATGGACAGGGTAGCACAGATACGCAGTATTTT. Protein: CASNGQGSTDTQYF.

The chain is built from TRBV11-2 and TRBJ2-2; D remains unclear. Per the germline V gene, CDR1 is SGHAT and CDR2 is FQNNGV. There are 15 residues in the CDR3. Deletions cut 5 bases from V and 6 bases from J, with 16 bases between. Written as DNA, the CDR3 is TGTGCCAGCAGCGTTAGCCCCTTAATTCCCGGGGAGCTGTTTTTT. Protein product: CASSVSPLIPGELFF. Full variable domain (missing parts from reference TRBV11-2 and TRBJ2-2): EAGVAQSPRYKIIEKRQSVAFWCNPISGHATLYWYQQILGQGPKLLIQFQNNGVVDDSQLPKDRFSAERLKGVDSTLKIQPAKLEDSAVYLCASSVSPLIPGELFFGEGSRLTVL.